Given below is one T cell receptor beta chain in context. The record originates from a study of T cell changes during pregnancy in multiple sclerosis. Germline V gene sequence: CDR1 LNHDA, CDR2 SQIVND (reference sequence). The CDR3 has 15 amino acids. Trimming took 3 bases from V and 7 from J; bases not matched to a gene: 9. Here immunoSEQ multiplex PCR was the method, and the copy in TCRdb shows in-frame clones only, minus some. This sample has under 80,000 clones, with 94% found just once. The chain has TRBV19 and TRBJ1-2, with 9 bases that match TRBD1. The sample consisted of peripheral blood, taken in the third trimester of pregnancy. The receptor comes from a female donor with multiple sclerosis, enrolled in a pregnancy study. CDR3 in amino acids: CASSITGTGQSGYTF. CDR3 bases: TGTGCCAGTAGTATTACGGGGACAGGGCAAAGTGGCTACACCTTC. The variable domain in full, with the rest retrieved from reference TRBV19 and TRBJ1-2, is DGGITQSPKYLFRKEGQNVTLSCEQNLNHDAMYWYRQDPGQGLRLIYYSQIVNDFQKGDIAEGYSVSREKKESFPLTVTSAQKNPTAFYLCASSITGTGQSGYTFGSGTRLTVV.